This TCR beta chain was sequenced during a study of regulatory T cells in long-lasting Graves disease. Background on the study: The antithyroid drugs taken by newly diagnosed Graves' patients had been used for under 3 months. Whole-study findings and limits: The number of shared public clonotypes was higher in persistent patients (more than 2,500) than new patients (966). Patients with persistent disease showed a bias toward TRBV28, TRBJ1-2 and TRBJ2-5.

This clonotype was counted between two and nine times. Antigen unknown. Building the TCR beta libraries relied on iRepertoire HTBI primers, and CDR3 regions underwent Arm-PCR. TCRdb re-analysed the multiplex PCR reads in MiXCR, keeping a single row per CDR3 protein. The data contain 300,000 to 450,000 distinct CDR3 sequences, around a sixth of them seen just once; the ten biggest clones take up 22%. Time point denoted: newly diagnosed GD, antithyroid drugs for less than 3 months. The TCR library was prepared using RNA isolated from PBMCs. As a group, patients came from one endocrinology department in Xi'an, China. Per germline, CDR1 SGHTA and CDR2 FQGNSA. Deletions cut 5 bases from V and 7 bases from J, with 15 bases between. There are 14 residues in the CDR3.

The clonotype was recovered from a female donor with Graves disease. This chain connects TRBV7-2 to TRBJ1-5, with D maybe TRBD1 (5 bases). The material sequenced was peripheral blood mononuclear cells (PBMCs), taken at new diagnosis, from a patient treated with antithyroid drugs. Written as DNA, the CDR3 is TGTGCCAGCAGCCTTGGGACGGAGAACCAGCCCCAGCATTTT. It is translated as CASSLGTENQPQHF.